The clone carrying this T cell receptor (beta chain) was picked up one time. What it recognizes is unknown. Germline V gene sequence: CDR1 MNHEY, CDR2 SMNVEV (reference sequence). V was clipped by 4 bases and J by 3 bases, with 12 bases between them. The CDR3 sequence is 14 residues long. This sample was taken from a study of CD8 T cells in Susac syndrome. Whole-study findings and limits: TEMRA cells and active patients showed peak Susac CD8+ clonal expansion.

Random hexamers were used to reverse transcribe roughly 0.5 to 1 ug of RNA. An immunoSEQ multiplex PCR generated amplified TCR beta CDR3 products spanning 54 Vbeta and 13 Jbeta. TCRdb recomputed calls from the immunoSEQ multiplex PCR reads with MiXCR, one row per CDR3 protein. Altogether 100,000 to 150,000 distinct CDR3 sequences are present, roughly 94% being singletons, with the ten largest covering around 0.27%. Sequencing was carried out using CD8+ T cells from PBMCs. The chain is built from TRBV27 and TRBJ1-1; D is unclear. The TCR originated in a human donor with Susac syndrome. The CDR3 loop reads CASSWGGGDTEAFF. The CDR3 DNA reads TGTGCCAGCAGTTGGGGTGGAGGCGACACTGAAGCTTTCTTT.